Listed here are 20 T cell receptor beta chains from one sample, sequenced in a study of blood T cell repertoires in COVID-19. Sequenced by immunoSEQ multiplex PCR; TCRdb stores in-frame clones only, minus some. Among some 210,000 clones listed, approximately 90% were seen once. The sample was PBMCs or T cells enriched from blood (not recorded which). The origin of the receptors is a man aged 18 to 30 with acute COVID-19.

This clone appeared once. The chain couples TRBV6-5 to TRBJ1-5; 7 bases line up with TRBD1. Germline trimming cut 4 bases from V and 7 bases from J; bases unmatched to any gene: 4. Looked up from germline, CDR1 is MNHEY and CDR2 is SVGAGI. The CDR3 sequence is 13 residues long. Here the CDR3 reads CASSSRQGQPQHF. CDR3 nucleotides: TGTGCCAGCAGTTCTCGACAGGGCCAGCCCCAGCATTTT.

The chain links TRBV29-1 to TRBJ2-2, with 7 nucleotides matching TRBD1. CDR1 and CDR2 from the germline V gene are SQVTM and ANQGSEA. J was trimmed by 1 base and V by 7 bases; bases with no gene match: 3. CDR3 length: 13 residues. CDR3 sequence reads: CSGGQLNTGELFF. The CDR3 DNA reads TGCAGCGGGGGACAGTTGAACACCGGGGAGCTGTTTTTT.

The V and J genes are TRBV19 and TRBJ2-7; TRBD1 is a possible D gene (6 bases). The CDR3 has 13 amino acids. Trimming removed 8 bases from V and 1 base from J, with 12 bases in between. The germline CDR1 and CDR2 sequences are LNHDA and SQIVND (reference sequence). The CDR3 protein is CASSNRVSYEQYF. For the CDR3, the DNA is TGTGCCAGTTCAAACAGGGTTTCCTACGAGCAGTACTTC.

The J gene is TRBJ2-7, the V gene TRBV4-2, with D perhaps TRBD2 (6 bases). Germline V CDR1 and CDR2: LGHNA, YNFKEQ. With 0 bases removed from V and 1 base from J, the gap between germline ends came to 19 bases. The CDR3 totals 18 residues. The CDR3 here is CASSQDWGGGAVSYEQYF. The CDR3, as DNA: TGTGCCAGCAGCCAAGATTGGGGCGGCGGGGCCGTATCCTACGAGCAGTACTTC.

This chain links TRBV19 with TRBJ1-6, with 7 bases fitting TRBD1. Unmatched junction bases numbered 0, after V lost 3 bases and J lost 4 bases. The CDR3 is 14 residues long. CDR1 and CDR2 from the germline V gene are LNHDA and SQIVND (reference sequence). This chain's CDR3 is CASSMGQYNSPLHF. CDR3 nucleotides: TGTGCCAGTAGTATGGGACAGTATAATTCACCCCTCCACTTT.

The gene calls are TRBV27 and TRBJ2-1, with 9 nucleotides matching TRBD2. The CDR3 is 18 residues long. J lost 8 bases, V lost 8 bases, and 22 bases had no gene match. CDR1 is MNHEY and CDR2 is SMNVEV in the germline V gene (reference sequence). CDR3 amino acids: CASLSRASRSGRIDEQFF. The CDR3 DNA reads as TGTGCCAGCCTCTCTAGAGCTTCGCGTAGCGGGAGAATAGATGAGCAGTTCTTC.

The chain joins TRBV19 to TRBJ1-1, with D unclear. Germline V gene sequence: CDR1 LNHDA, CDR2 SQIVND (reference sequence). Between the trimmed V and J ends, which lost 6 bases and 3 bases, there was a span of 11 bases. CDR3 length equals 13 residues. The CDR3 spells CASRDAGDTEAFF. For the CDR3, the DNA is TGTGCCAGTAGAGATGCGGGTGACACTGAAGCTTTCTTT.

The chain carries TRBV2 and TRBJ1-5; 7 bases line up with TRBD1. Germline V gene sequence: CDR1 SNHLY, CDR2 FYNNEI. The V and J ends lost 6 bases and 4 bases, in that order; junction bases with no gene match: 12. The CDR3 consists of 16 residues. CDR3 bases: TGTGCCAGCAGGGGCGAACCGGGACAGAGAAATCAGCCCCAGCATTTT. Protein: CASRGEPGQRNQPQHF.

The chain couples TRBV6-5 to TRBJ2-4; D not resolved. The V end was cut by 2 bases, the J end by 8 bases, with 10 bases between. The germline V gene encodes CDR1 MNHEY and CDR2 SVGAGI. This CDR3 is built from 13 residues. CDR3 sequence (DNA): TGTGCCAGCAGTTACAGCCCTACGGACATTCAGTACTTC. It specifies CASSYSPTDIQYF.

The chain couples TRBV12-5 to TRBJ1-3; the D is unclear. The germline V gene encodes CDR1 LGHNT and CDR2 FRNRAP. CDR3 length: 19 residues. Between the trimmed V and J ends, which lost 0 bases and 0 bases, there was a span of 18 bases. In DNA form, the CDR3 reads TGTGCTAGTGGTTTGGTAAGGTATGCGGATCCGAGCTCTGGAAACACCATATATTTT. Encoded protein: CASGLVRYADPSSGNTIYF.

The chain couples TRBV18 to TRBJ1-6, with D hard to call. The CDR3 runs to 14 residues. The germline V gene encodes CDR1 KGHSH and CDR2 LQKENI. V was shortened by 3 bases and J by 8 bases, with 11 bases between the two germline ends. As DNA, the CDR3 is TGTGCCAGCTCACCGATGGCTTGGCATTCACCCCTCCACTTT. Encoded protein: CASSPMAWHSPLHF.

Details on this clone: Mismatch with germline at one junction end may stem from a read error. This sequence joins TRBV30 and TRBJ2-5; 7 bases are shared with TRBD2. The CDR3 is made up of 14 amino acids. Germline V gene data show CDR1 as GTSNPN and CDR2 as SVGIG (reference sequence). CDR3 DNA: TGTGCCTGGGGGGGGTTGGCGGGAGAGGAGACCCAATACTTC. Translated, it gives CAWGGLAGEETQYF. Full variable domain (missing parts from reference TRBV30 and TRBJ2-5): SQTIHQWPATLVQPVGSPLSLECTVEGTSNPNLYWYRQAAGRGLQLLFYSVGIGQISSEVPQNLSASRPQDRQFILSSKKLLLSDSGFYLCAWGGLAGEETQYFGPGTRLLVL.

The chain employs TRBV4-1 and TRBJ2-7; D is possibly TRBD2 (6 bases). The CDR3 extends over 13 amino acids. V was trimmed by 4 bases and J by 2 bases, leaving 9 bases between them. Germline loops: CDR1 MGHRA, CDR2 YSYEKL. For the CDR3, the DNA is TGCGCCAGCAGCCGGGGACTGACCTACGAGCAGTACTTC. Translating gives CASSRGLTYEQYF.

The CDR3 loop is CASSPSQGSYEQYF. Here the CDR3 DNA reads TGTGCCAGCTCACCCTCTCAGGGATCCTACGAGCAGTACTTC. The V call is TRBV18, the J call TRBJ2-7; TRBD1 is a possible D gene (5 bases). The CDR3 has 14 amino acids. The V gene lost 3 bases and the J gene lost 1 base, with 10 bases spanning the gap. The germline V gene encodes CDR1 KGHSH and CDR2 LQKENI.

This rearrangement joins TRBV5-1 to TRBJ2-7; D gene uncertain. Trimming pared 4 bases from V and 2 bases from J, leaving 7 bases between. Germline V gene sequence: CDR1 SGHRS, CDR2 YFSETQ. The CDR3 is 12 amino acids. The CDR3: CASSPRTYEQYF. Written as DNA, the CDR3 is TGCGCCAGCAGCCCGAGGACCTACGAGCAGTACTTC.

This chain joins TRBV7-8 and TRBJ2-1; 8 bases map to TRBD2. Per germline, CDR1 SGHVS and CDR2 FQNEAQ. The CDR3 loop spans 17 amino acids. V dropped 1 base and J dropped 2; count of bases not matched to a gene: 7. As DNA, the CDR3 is TGTGCCAGCAGCTTAGAAACTAGCGGAGAACCCTACAATGAGCAGTTCTTC. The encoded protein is CASSLETSGEPYNEQFF.

The CDR3 bases are TGTGCCACCCGCGGGAGGGGGAGCGATGAGCAGTTCTTC. This codes for CATRGRGSDEQFF. The chain couples TRBV28 to TRBJ2-1, with TRBD2 matching 9 bases. After removal of 10 bases from V and 8 bases from J, the junction contained 9 bases not matched to a gene. The CDR3 is 13 residues long. Germline assignment: CDR1 MDHEN and CDR2 SYDVKM. Based on the CDR3 plus reference TRBV28 and TRBJ2-1, the full variable domain is DVKVTQSSRYLVKRTGEKVFLECVQDMDHENMFWYRQDPGLGLRLIYFSYDVKMKEKGDIPEGYSVSREKKERFSLILESASTNQTSMYLCATRGRGSDEQFFGPGTRLTVL.

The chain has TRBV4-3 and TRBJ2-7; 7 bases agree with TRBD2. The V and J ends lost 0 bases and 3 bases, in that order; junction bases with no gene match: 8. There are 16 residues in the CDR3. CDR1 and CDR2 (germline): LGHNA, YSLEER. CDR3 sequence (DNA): TGCGCCAGCAGCCAAGATTGGTCAGGCGGGGGCTACGAGCAGTACTTC. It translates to CASSQDWSGGGYEQYF.

The CDR3 loop reads CAWAHYNSPLHF. CDR3 sequence (DNA): TGTGCCTGGGCCCACTATAATTCACCCCTCCACTTT. The V gene is TRBV30, the J gene TRBJ1-6; D uncertain. The germline V gene has CDR1 GTSNPN and CDR2 SVGIG (reference sequence). Trimming stripped 5 bases from V and 3 bases from J, with 5 bases between. CDR3 length equals 12 residues. The full variable domain, completed using reference TRBV30 and TRBJ1-6, is SQTIHQWPATLVQPVGSPLSLECTVEGTSNPNLYWYRQAAGRGLQLLFYSVGIGQISSEVPQNLSASRPQDRQFILSSKKLLLSDSGFYLCAWAHYNSPLHFGNGTRLTVT.

The CDR3 is CASSESGSYEQYF. Here the CDR3 DNA reads TGTGCCAGCAGTGAGTCCGGCTCCTACGAGCAGTACTTC. This rearrangement joins TRBV2 to TRBJ2-7; no clear D gene. V was cut by 3 bases and J by 0 bases, with 6 bases left in between. The CDR3 length is 13 residues. Germline CDR1 SNHLY, CDR2 FYNNEI.